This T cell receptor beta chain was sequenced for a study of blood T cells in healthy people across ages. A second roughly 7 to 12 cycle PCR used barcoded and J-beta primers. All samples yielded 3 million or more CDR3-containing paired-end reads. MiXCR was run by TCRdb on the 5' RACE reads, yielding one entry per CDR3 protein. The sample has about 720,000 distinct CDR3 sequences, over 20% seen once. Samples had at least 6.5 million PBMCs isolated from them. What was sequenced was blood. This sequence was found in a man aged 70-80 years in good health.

The DNA of the CDR3 is TGTGCCAGCAGTTTAAGGAGGAGAGGGGCCAACGTCCTGACTTTC. It is translated as CASSLRRRGANVLTF. This chain connects TRBV27 to TRBJ2-6; D may be TRBD2 (5 bases). In germline, CDR1 is MNHEY, CDR2 SMNVEV (reference sequence). V was shortened by 2 bases and J by 4 bases, with 9 bases between the two germline ends. The CDR3 spans 15 residues.